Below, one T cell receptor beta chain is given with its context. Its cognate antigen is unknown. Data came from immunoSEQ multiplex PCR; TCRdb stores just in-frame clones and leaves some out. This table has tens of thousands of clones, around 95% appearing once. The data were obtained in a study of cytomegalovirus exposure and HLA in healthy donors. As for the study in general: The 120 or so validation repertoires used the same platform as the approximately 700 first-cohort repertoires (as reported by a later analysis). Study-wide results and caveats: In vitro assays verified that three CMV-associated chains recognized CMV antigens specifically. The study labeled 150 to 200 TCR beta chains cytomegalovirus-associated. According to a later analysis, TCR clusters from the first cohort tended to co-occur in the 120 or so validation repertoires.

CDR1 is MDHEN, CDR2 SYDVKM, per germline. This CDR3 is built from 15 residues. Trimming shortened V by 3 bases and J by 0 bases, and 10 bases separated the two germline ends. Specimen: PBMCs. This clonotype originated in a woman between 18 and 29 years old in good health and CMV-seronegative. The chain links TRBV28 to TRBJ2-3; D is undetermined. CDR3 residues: CASSLNAVSTDTQYF. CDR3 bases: TGTGCCAGCAGTTTGAATGCGGTTAGCACAGATACGCAGTATTTT.